This T cell receptor (beta chain) originates from a study of shared clonotypes between healthy human individuals. The assay was carried out at the deep level. The repertoire was sequenced with immunoSEQ multiplex PCR; TCRdb's copy has only in-frame clones and lacks some. The sample lists under 600,000 clones, around 80% occurring once. V was trimmed by 5 bases and J by 2 bases, leaving 12 bases between them. Germline V CDR1 and CDR2: MNHEY, SMNVEV (reference sequence). CDR3 length: 14 amino acids. This rearrangement joins TRBV27 to TRBJ1-2; no reliable D call. This sequence was found in a middle-aged woman in good health. Some clones in this sample may be carry-over from other donors' samples. The sequencing input was PBMCs. The CDR3 coding sequence is TGTGCCAGCAGTCCCGCCGGAAGAAACTATGGCTACACCTTC. This gives the protein CASSPAGRNYGYTF.